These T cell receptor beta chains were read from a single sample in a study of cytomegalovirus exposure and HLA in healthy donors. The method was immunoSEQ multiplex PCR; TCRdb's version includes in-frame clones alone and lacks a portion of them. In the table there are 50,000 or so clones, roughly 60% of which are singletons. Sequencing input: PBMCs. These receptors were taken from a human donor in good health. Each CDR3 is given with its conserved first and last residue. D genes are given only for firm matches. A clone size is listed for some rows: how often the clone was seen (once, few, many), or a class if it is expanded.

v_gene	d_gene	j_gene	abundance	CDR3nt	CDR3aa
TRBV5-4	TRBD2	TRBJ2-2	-	TGTGCCAGCAGCTTTCCGGCGGGGGGGCCGAACACCGGGGAGCTGTTTTTT	CASSFPAGGPNTGELFF
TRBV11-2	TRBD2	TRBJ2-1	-	TGTGCCAGCAGCATCGGACTAGCGGGAAACAATGAGCAGTTCTTC	CASSIGLAGNNEQFF
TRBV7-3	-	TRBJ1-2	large	TGTGCCAGCAGCTTAGGAGGGGACTATGGCTACACCTTC	CASSLGGDYGYTF
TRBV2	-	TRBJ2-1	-	TGTGCCAGCAGTGTCGAGACAGAGCAGTTCTTC	CASSVETEQFF
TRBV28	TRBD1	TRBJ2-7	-	TGTGCCAGCAGGGACGGGACAGGGGTCCACGAGCAGTACTTC	CASRDGTGVHEQYF
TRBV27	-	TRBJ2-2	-	TGTGCCAGCAGTCCATTAGTCGGGGAGCTGTTTTTT	CASSPLVGELFF
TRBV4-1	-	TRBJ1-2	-	TGCGCCAGCAGCTCCCCAGCGGGGGCGGGAGGCTACACCTTC	CASSSPAGAGGYTF
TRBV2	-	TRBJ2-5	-	TGTGCCAGCAGGAGGATAGCAGAGACCCAGTACTTC	CASRRIAETQYF
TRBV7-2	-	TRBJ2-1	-	TGTGCCAGCAGCCAGGTGGACGGGAACTACAATGAGCAGTTCTTC	CASSQVDGNYNEQFF
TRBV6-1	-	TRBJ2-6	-	TGTGCCAGCAGTGGCTGGGGGGTTTCTGGGGGGGCCAACGTCCTGACTTTC	CASSGWGVSGGANVLTF
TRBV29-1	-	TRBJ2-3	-	TGCAGTGCCCGGGGGTATCGGGCAGATACGCAGTATTTT	CSARGYRADTQYF
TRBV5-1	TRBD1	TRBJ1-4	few	TGCGCCAGCAGCGTGGAGGGGGCGACTAATGAAAAACTGTTTTTT	CASSVEGATNEKLFF
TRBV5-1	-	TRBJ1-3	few	TGCGCCAGCAGCTTGGTCGGGGGAGTAGATCCTGGAAACACCATATATTTT	CASSLVGGVDPGNTIYF
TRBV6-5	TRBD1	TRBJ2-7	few	TGTGCCAGCAGTTACCCCTCGACAGGGATCTACGAGCAGTACTTC	CASSYPSTGIYEQYF
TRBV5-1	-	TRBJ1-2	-	TGCGCCAGCAGCTTGGAAACGGTGAGCTCTACTAACTATGGCTACCCCTTC	CASSLETVSSTNYGYPF
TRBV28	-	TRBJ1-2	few	TGTGCCAGCAGTTTCGCGGGGGGCGTCATTGGCGGCTACACCTTC	CASSFAGGVIGGYTF
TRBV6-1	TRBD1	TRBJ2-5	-	TGTGCCAGCAGTATGGGGACAGGATCCCAAGAGACCCAGTACTTC	CASSMGTGSQETQYF
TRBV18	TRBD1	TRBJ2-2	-	TGTGCCAGCTCACCAGGACAGGTGAACACCGGGGAGCTGTTTTTT	CASSPGQVNTGELFF
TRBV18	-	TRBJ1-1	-	TGTGCCAGCTCAGGGGGCGGGGGTGAAGCTTTCTTT	CASSGGGGEAFF
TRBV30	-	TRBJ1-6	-	TGTGCCTGGAGTGTACAGGATAATTCACCCCTCCACTTT	CAWSVQDNSPLHF
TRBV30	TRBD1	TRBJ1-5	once	TGTGCCTGGAGACCCGGACAGGGGCCTCATCAGCCCCAGCATTTT	CAWRPGQGPHQPQHF
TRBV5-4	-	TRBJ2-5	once	TGTGCCAGCAGCTTACTAATGGAGACCCAGTACTTC	CASSLLMETQYF
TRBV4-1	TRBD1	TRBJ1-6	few	TGCGCCAGCAGCCCCCTGACAGGGAATAATTCACCCCTCCACTTT	CASSPLTGNNSPLHF
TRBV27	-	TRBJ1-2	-	TGTGCCAGCAGTGGCGAGGGTCCCTATGGCTACACCTTC	CASSGEGPYGYTF
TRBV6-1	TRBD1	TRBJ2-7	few	TGTGCCAGCAGCAGGGGGCGCGAGTACGAGCAGTACTTC	CASSRGREYEQYF
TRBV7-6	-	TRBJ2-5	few	TGTGCCAGCAGCAGGGGCCCCTCGGGAGAGACCCAGTACTTC	CASSRGPSGETQYF
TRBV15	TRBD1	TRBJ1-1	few	TGTGCCACCAGCAGAGATCAGGGGGCCTCTGAAGCTTTCTTT	CATSRDQGASEAFF
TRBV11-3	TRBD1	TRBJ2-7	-	TGTGCCAGCAGCAGACAGGGGAACGAGCAGTACTTC	CASSRQGNEQYF
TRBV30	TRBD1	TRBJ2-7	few	TGTGCCTGGAGTCTACAGGGGGCTTACGAGCAGTACTTC	CAWSLQGAYEQYF
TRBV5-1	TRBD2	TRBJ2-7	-	TGCGCCAGCAGCTTGGTGCTAGCGGGGGGGGACGAGCAGTACTTC	CASSLVLAGGDEQYF
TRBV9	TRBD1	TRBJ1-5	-	TGTGCCAGCAGCCCGGGGACAGGGGTCGGGCCCCAGCATTTT	CASSPGTGVGPQHF
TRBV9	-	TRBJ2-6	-	TGTGCCAGCAGCGCACAGGGCTCTGGGGCCAACGTCCTGACTTTC	CASSAQGSGANVLTF
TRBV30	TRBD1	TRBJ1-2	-	TGTGCCTGGCGGCGTTTCGGGACAGATTCTAACTATGGCTACACCTTC	CAWRRFGTDSNYGYTF
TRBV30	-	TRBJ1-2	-	TGTGCTTTGGGGGCAGCGGTCGGGGGCTACACCTTC	CALGAAVGGYTF
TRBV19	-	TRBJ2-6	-	TGTGCCAGTATTGATTCCAGGGCCGGGGCCAACGTCCTGACTTTC	CASIDSRAGANVLTF
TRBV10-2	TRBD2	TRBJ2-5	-	TGCGCCAGCAGTGAGTCGCGTCTAGCGGGGAGTGAGACCCAGTACTTC	CASSESRLAGSETQYF
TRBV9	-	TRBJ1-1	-	TGTGCCAGCAGCGTTCAGGCAGCCGTGTCCGGCACTGAAGCTTTCTTT	CASSVQAAVSGTEAFF
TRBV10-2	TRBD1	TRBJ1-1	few	TGCGCCACTTACCAGGGACAGGGGAACACTGAAGCTTTCTTT	CATYQGQGNTEAFF
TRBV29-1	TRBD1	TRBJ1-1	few	TGCAGCGTTACCGGGACAGGGGAAAGGAGCACTGAAGCTTTCTTT	CSVTGTGERSTEAFF
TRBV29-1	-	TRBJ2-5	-	TGCAGCGTTGGAGGGTCTAGCGCCTATGGGGAGACCCAGTACTTC	CSVGGSSAYGETQYF